The clone carrying this T cell receptor (beta chain) was seen many times. Antigen specificity is unknown. Via MiXCR, TCRdb re-called the RT-PCR reads, giving one row per CDR3 protein. The table includes 650,000 to 800,000 distinct CDR3 sequences, around 14% detected once. CDR3 length: 14 residues. Deletions cut 4 bases from V and 5 bases from J, with 12 bases between. Germline CDR1 SGHAT, CDR2 FQNNGV. This record comes from a study of response to subunit inactivated influenza vaccine. The study, taken as a whole, reports: The authors put forward the suggestion that each seasonal influenza vaccination may bring in only a limited number of new T cells.

The V and J genes are TRBV11-2 and TRBJ2-1, with a possible D match to TRBD2 (7 bases). The starting material was PBMCs from blood, obtained approximately 15 days before vaccination. The source is a man aged 45-60 years who received an inactivated influenza vaccine. Written as DNA, the CDR3 is TGTGCCAGCAGCTGGGGGGGGGCGAACAATGAGCAGTTCTTC. The encoded protein is CASSWGGANNEQFF.